The 22 T cell receptor beta chains presented below share a single source sample, sequenced in a study of cytomegalovirus exposure and HLA in healthy donors. PCR used 60 Vbeta primers and 13 Jbeta primers. Sequencing was performed with immunoSEQ multiplex PCR; in TCRdb, only in-frame clones are kept and a portion is missing. The data hold some 190,000 clones, with around 78% observed a single time. The sample comprised PBMCs. Receptor source: a woman aged 25 to 39 in good health and CMV-seropositive.

The chain couples TRBV6-5 to TRBJ2-7, with a weak D call TRBD2 (5 bases). Germline V gene lookup returns CDR1 MNHEY and CDR2 SVGAGI. V was cut by 5 bases and J by 5 bases, with 16 bases left in between. The CDR3 spans 14 residues. CDR3 sequence reads: CASSRSEEANEQYF. The CDR3 nucleotides are TGTGCCAGCAGTCGCTCGGAGGAGGCCAACGAGCAGTACTTC.

The chain combines TRBV19 with TRBJ2-2; 7 positions agree with TRBD1. The CDR3 runs 16 residues. V shed 3 bases and J 0 bases; nucleotides not matched to a gene: 4. CDR1 LNHDA and CDR2 SQIVND come from the germline V gene (reference sequence). In DNA, the CDR3 is TGTGCCAGTAGTATGGCCCAGGGGGCGAACACCGGGGAGCTGTTTTTT. This translates into CASSMAQGANTGELFF. Based on the CDR3 plus reference TRBV19 and TRBJ2-2, the full variable domain is DGGITQSPKYLFRKEGQNVTLSCEQNLNHDAMYWYRQDPGQGLRLIYYSQIVNDFQKGDIAEGYSVSREKKESFPLTVTSAQKNPTAFYLCASSMAQGANTGELFFGEGSRLTVL.

This chain joins TRBV19 and TRBJ1-6; 7 bases match TRBD1. V shed 3 bases, J shed 10 bases, and the junction held 9 bases outside the gene matches. The CDR3 contains 15 residues. Germline values: CDR1 LNHDA, CDR2 SQIVND (reference sequence). The CDR3, as DNA: TGTGCCAGTAGTATTATCCGACAGGGCAACTCACCCCTCCACTTT. As protein: CASSIIRQGNSPLHF.

The CDR3 region is CASSKGDRGRETQYF. The CDR3 DNA reads as TGTGCCAGCAGCAAAGGGGACAGGGGGCGAGAGACCCAGTACTTC. The chain has TRBV21-1 and TRBJ2-5; the table's D call, TRBD1, has no DNA check behind it. TRBV21-1 is a pseudogene segment. This CDR3 spans 15 amino acids.

The chain carries TRBV4-1 and TRBJ1-3, with 8 bases that match TRBD1. Germline CDR1 reads MGHRA; CDR2 reads YSYEKL. Germline trimming cut 4 bases from V and 4 bases from J; bases unmatched to any gene: 6. The CDR3 consists of 15 residues. The CDR3 DNA reads TGCGCCAGCAGCCGAGTGACAGGGGTCGGAAACACCATATATTTT. Translation: CASSRVTGVGNTIYF.

The V call is TRBV4-1, the J call TRBJ2-5; D remains ambiguous. The CDR3 contains 14 residues. V dropped 4 bases and J dropped 5 bases, with 14 bases sitting between them. Germline CDR1 is MGHRA and CDR2 is YSYEKL. The CDR3 loop reads CASSPNRVTETQYF. In nucleotides, the CDR3 is TGCGCCAGCAGCCCCAACCGGGTCACGGAGACCCAGTACTTC.

This chain uses TRBV10-3 with TRBJ2-1; TRBD2 aligns across 8 bases. Germline CDR1 reads ENHRY; CDR2 reads SYGVKD. V lost 4 bases and J lost 6; bases outside the gene matches: 8. This CDR3 contains 15 residues. In DNA, the CDR3 is TGTGCCATCAGTGCCACGGGGGGGCCTGGCAATGAGCAGTTCTTC. Its translation: CAISATGGPGNEQFF.

The chain couples TRBV30 to TRBJ1-1; D uncertain. There are 13 residues in the CDR3. Trimming removed 2 bases from V and 0 bases from J, with 7 bases in between. Germline CDR1 GTSNPN, CDR2 SVGIG (reference sequence). CDR3 nucleotides: TGTGCCTGGAGTCATTTCATGAACACTGAAGCTTTCTTT. This encodes CAWSHFMNTEAFF.

CDR3 loop: CAWKIGQGSYGYTF. The CDR3 DNA follows: TGTGCCTGGAAAATCGGACAGGGGAGCTATGGCTACACCTTC. This chain links TRBV30 with TRBJ1-2; 9 bases fit TRBD1. The germline CDR1 and CDR2 sequences are GTSNPN and SVGIG (reference sequence). There are 14 residues in the CDR3. V shed 4 bases and J 4 bases; nucleotides not matched to a gene: 7.

This clone has just one count. The gene calls are TRBV28 and TRBJ1-3; a weak D match, TRBD1 (6 bases). The CDR3 extends over 14 amino acids. V lost 7 bases and J lost 2, with 12 bases in between. CDR1 is MDHEN and CDR2 is SYDVKM in the germline V gene. This chain's CDR3 is CASNPDSAGNTIYF. CDR3 sequence (DNA): TGTGCCAGCAACCCGGACAGTGCTGGAAACACCATATATTTT.

Regarding this clone: The sample has other DNA sequences that encode this CDR3 too. The chain links TRBV19 to TRBJ1-5; 10 positions agree with TRBD1. This CDR3 spans 16 amino acids. Germline lookup yields CDR1 LNHDA and CDR2 SQIVND (reference sequence). The V gene end was trimmed by 6 bases and the J gene end by 3 bases; junction bases not matched to a gene: 8. CDR3 DNA: TGTGCCAGTAGCGACAGGGGGCGCGGGGACAATCAGCCCCAGCATTTT. It yields the protein CASSDRGRGDNQPQHF.

This clone occurred once. The CDR3: CASSSFEDKQFF. Written as DNA, the CDR3 is TGTGCCAGCAGTAGTTTTGAGGATAAGCAGTTCTTC. The V and J genes are TRBV6-5 and TRBJ2-1, with no clear D. Germline CDR1 and CDR2: MNHEY and SVGAGI. The V and J ends lost 5 bases and 11 bases respectively, with 13 bases between them. This CDR3 spans 12 amino acids.

The gene calls are TRBV5-1 and TRBJ2-2; no clear D. The CDR3 spans 15 residues. Trimming cost V 4 bases and J 2 bases, with 12 bases left between them. CDR1 is SGHRS, CDR2 YFSETQ, per germline. As DNA, the CDR3 is TGCGCCAGCAGCCCCCTGCGGTTTAACACCGGGGAGCTGTTTTTT. This sequence encodes CASSPLRFNTGELFF.

The genes are TRBV13 and TRBJ2-3; TRBD2 matches at 7 bases. This CDR3 has 14 amino acids. The V segment lost 8 bases and the J segment 4 bases; nucleotides outside the gene matches: 9. Per germline, CDR1 PRHDT and CDR2 FYEKMQ (reference sequence). The CDR3 sequence is CASWAGGRADTQYF. CDR3 coding DNA: TGTGCCAGCTGGGCCGGAGGGAGGGCAGATACGCAGTATTTT.

J is TRBJ2-7 and V is TRBV28; D remains ambiguous. V dropped 5 bases and J dropped 0 bases, with 11 bases sitting between them. In germline, CDR1 is MDHEN, CDR2 SYDVKM. The CDR3 runs to 14 residues. The CDR3 DNA follows: TGTGCCAGCAGTCCCCGCCCGAGCTCCTACGAGCAGTACTTC. Translated: CASSPRPSSYEQYF. The full variable domain, with the rest looked up from reference TRBV28 and TRBJ2-7, is DVKVTQSSRYLVKRTGEKVFLECVQDMDHENMFWYRQDPGLGLRLIYFSYDVKMKEKGDIPEGYSVSREKKERFSLILESASTNQTSMYLCASSPRPSSYEQYFGPGTRLTVT.

This chain links TRBV7-8 with TRBJ2-1; D unresolved. CDR3 length: 16 amino acids. Germline V gives CDR1 SGHVS, CDR2 FQNEAQ. V lost 0 bases, J lost 0 bases, and 9 bases lay in between. In DNA form, the CDR3 reads TGTGCCAGCAGCTTAGCAGCCCGAAACTCCTACAATGAGCAGTTCTTC. Protein product: CASSLAARNSYNEQFF.

The chain recombines TRBV10-3 with TRBJ1-2, with D possibly TRBD1 on 6 matching bases. The CDR3 loop spans 15 amino acids. CDR1 is ENHRY, CDR2 SYGVKD, per germline. Between the trimmed V and J ends, which lost 6 bases and 1 base, there was a span of 15 bases. The CDR3 sequence is CAIRDSINFNYGYTF. Written as DNA, the CDR3 is TGTGCCATCAGGGACAGTATAAACTTTAACTATGGCTACACCTTC.

This clone was seen only a few times. The CDR3 region is CASSQDLTGTGRIGEQYF. CDR3 sequence (DNA): TGCGCCAGCAGCCAAGATCTGACGGGGACAGGGAGAATAGGCGAGCAGTACTTC. The V and J genes are TRBV4-3 and TRBJ2-7; TRBD1 aligns across 9 bases. The germline gives CDR1 LGHNA, CDR2 YSLEER. This CDR3 is built from 18 residues. V was clipped by 0 bases and J by 6 bases; unmatched bases: 15.

The V and J genes are TRBV19 and TRBJ1-2; perhaps TRBD1 as D (6 bases). Germline V CDR1 and CDR2: LNHDA, SQIVND (reference sequence). V lost 5 bases and J 7 bases, leaving 20 bases between the germline ends. The CDR3 loop spans 15 amino acids. The CDR3 DNA sequence: TGTGCCAGTAGTCCGTCTAGCTCGGGGGGCTTTGGCTACACCTTC. It specifies CASSPSSSGGFGYTF.

The genes are TRBV6-6 and TRBJ1-1, with D unresolved. With 0 bases removed from V and 2 bases from J, the gap between germline ends came to 7 bases. Germline CDR1 and CDR2: MNHNY and SVGAGI (reference sequence). CDR3 size: 14 residues. The CDR3 DNA follows: TGTGCCAGCAGTTACTCGGGCAGCAACACTGAAGCTTTCTTT. It yields the protein CASSYSGSNTEAFF.

The rearrangement uses TRBV15 and TRBJ2-1; maybe TRBD1 (5 bases). Deletions cut 1 base from V and 4 bases from J, with 14 bases between. The CDR3 length is 16 residues. Germline V lookup: CDR1 LNHNV, CDR2 YYDKDF (reference sequence). The CDR3 DNA follows: TGTGCCACCAGCAGAGGACAGCTCCTCCAGTACAATGAGCAGTTCTTC. The encoded protein is CATSRGQLLQYNEQFF.

This clone occurred a few times. This sequence joins TRBV30 and TRBJ1-1; TRBD1 matches at 7 bases. The CDR3 runs 14 residues. The germline V gene has CDR1 GTSNPN and CDR2 SVGIG (reference sequence). V gave up 0 bases and J gave up 1 base; unmatched junction bases: 2. CDR3 protein: CAWSVRQGNTEAFF. The CDR3 coding sequence is TGTGCCTGGAGTGTACGACAGGGGAACACTGAAGCTTTCTTT.